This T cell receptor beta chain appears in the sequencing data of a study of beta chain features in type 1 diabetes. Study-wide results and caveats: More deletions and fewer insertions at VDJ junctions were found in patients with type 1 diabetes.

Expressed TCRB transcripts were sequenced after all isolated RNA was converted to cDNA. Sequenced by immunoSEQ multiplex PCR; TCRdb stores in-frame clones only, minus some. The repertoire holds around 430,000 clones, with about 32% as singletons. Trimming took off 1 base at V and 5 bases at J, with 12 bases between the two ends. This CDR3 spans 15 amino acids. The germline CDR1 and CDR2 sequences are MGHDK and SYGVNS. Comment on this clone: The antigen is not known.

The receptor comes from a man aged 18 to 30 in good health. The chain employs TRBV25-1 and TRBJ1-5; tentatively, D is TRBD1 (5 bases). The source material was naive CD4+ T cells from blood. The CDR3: CASSESRKGDQPQHF. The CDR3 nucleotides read TGTGCCAGCAGTGAATCCAGGAAAGGGGATCAGCCCCAGCATTTT.